This T cell receptor (beta chain) originates from a study of blood T cells in healthy people across ages. Next came a second PCR, run for about 6 to 11 cycles, which used a sample-barcoded 5' primer along with a J-beta primer mix. Each TCR beta cDNA got a 12-nucleotide random molecular identifier. In TCRdb, the 5' RACE reads were re-called with MiXCR into one record per CDR3 protein. The sample records 650,000 to 800,000 distinct CDR3 sequences, approximately 52% being singletons. Germline loops: CDR1 MNHEY, CDR2 SMNVEV (reference sequence). The CDR3 runs to 13 residues. This clonotype has only a few counts. One junction end disagrees with the germline gene, perhaps due to a read error.

The chain couples TRBV27 to TRBJ2-3; D not resolved. The TCR comes from a woman older than 75 in good health. The sequencing input was blood. CDR3 residues: CTSSPYSTDTHYF. The CDR3 DNA reads TGTACCAGCAGCCCTTATAGCACAGATACGCATTATTTT.